This TCR beta chain comes out of a study of blood T cells in healthy people across ages. Study-wide results and caveats: Higher diversity and more naive CD4+ cells were features of long-lived donors, compared to aged donors.

Looked up from germline, CDR1 is MNHNY and CDR2 is SVGAGI (reference sequence). The CDR3 runs 15 residues. Caucasian, healthy and from Russia, the donors were aged between about 6 and 90. There were at least 5.5 micrograms of total RNA extracted from every sample. This clonotype was counted between two and nine times. What it binds is unknown. Relative to the germline gene, one junction end is altered; a read error may explain this. Primed by a sample-barcoded 5' primer and a J-beta primer mix, a second PCR proceeded for 7 to 11 cycles. TCRdb analysed the 5' RACE reads with MiXCR anew, one entry per CDR3 protein. The table lists 650,000 to 800,000 distinct CDR3 sequences, under 55% of them singletons.

Sequencing was carried out using blood. The sequence was obtained from a man aged 55-75 years in good health. V gene TRBV6-6 combines with J gene TRBJ1-2; D is possibly TRBD1 (6 bases). The CDR3 DNA reads as TGTGCCAGCAGTAACTCGGGGGGCCGTAACTATGGCTACACCTTC. Its protein is CASSNSGGRNYGYTF.